This TCR beta chain came from a study of OX40 agonist ivuxolimab in advanced cancers. Study-wide points: Both CD4+ and CD8+ T cell populations in blood had undergone clonal expansion by week 6 at 0.1 to 3.0 mg/kg. Some of the lowest clonal expansion was seen in partial responders at 0.1-3.0 mg/kg.

No patient had autoimmune disease or received systemic immunosuppression. The V gene lost 4 bases and the J gene lost 3 bases, with 14 bases spanning the gap. The CDR3 has 14 residues. Germline CDR1 and CDR2: SGHRS and YFSETQ. A word on this clone: What it recognizes is unknown.

TCRdb's copy holds only in-frame clones and misses some; the assay was immunoSEQ multiplex PCR. This sample has about 68,000 clones; about 90% occur once, and the top ten carry 0.3% to 0.35%. The rearrangement links TRBV5-1 to TRBJ2-7; a possible D gene is TRBD2 (6 bases). The starting material was CD4+ or CD8+ T cells sorted from blood, obtained in a trial of the OX40 agonist ivuxolimab. This sequence was found in an adult with an advanced solid tumor such as melanoma, head and neck, liver or kidney cancer. The CDR3 DNA is TGCGCCAGCAGCGTAGCGGACACTCACTACGAGCAGTACTTC. This encodes CASSVADTHYEQYF.